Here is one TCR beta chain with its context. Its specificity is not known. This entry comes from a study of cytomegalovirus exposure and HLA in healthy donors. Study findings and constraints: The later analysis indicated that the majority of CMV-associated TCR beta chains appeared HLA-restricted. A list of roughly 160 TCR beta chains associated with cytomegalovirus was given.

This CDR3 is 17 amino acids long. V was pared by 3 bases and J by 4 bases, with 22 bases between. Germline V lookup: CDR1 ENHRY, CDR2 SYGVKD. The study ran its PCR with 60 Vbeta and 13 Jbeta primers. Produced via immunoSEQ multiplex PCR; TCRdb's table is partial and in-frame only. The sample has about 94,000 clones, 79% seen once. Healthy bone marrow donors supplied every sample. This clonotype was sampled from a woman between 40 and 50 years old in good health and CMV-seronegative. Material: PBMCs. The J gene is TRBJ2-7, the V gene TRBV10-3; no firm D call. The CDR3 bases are TGTGCCATCAGTGACCTAACCGGATTTTCGGAAGCGTACGAGCAGTACTTC. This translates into CAISDLTGFSEAYEQYF.